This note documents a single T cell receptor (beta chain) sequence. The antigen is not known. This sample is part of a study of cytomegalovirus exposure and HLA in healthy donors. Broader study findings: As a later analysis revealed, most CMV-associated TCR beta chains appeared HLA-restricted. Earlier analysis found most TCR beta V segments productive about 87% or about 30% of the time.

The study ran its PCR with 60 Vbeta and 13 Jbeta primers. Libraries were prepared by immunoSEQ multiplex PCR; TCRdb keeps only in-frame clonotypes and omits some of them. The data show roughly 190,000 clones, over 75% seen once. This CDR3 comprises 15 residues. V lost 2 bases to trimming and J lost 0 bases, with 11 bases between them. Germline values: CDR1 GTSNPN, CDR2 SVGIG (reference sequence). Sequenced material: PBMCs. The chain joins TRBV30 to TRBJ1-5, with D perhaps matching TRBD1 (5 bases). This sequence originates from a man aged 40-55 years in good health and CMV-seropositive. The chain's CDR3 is CAWSRGLNSNQPQHF. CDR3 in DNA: TGTGCCTGGAGTCGGGGACTGAATAGCAATCAGCCCCAGCATTTT.